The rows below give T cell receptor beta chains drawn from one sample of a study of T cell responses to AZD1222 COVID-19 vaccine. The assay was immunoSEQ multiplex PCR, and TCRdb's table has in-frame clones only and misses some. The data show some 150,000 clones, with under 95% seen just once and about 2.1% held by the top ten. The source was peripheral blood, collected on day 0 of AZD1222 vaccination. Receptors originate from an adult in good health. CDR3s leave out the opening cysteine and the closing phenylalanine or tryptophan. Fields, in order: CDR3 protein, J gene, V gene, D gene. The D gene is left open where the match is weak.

CDR3: ATSGQGGEKLF
J: TRBJ1-4
V: TRBV24-1
D: .

CDR3: ASSLVQGNQPQH
J: TRBJ1-5
V: TRBV13
D: .

CDR3: ASSWDTNQPQH
J: TRBJ1-5
V: TRBV28
D: .

CDR3: ASKMRGTGNEQF
J: TRBJ2-1
V: TRBV2
D: .

CDR3: ASSLASTANTGELF
J: TRBJ2-2
V: TRBV5-5
D: .

CDR3: ASSLYGSSGFSLLR
J: TRBJ2-7
V: TRBV5-4
D: TRBD2

CDR3: ASQGEGYGYT
J: TRBJ1-2
V: TRBV5-1
D: .

CDR3: ASRGAGAGTEAF
J: TRBJ1-1
V: TRBV4-2
D: .

CDR3: ASSYSSGSYNSPLH
J: TRBJ1-6
V: TRBV6-5
D: .

CDR3: ASSHPSGTNRGRNTGELF
J: TRBJ2-2
V: TRBV4-1
D: TRBD1

CDR3: ASSLFVGTDEKLF
J: TRBJ1-4
V: TRBV5-1
D: .

CDR3: ASSQDWGPTIEAF
J: TRBJ1-1
V: TRBV14
D: .

CDR3: ASSSSPDGASTDTQY
J: TRBJ2-3
V: TRBV11-3
D: .

CDR3: ASSFKSHGYT
J: TRBJ1-2
V: TRBV28
D: .

CDR3: ASSDRSSYNSPLH
J: TRBJ1-6
V: TRBV25-1
D: .

CDR3: ASSLAQGRGNTEAF
J: TRBJ1-1
V: TRBV7-2
D: .

CDR3: ASRRGGSQPQH
J: TRBJ1-5
V: TRBV12-5
D: .

CDR3: ASSVGYQGSSYEQY
J: TRBJ2-7
V: TRBV9
D: .

CDR3: ASSPSTRATNEKLF
J: TRBJ1-4
V: TRBV18
D: .

CDR3: ASSVDYSSYEQY
J: TRBJ2-7
V: TRBV9
D: .

CDR3: ATSDPGQGRVIETQY
J: TRBJ2-5
V: TRBV24-1
D: TRBD1

CDR3: ASSVDTTYEQY
J: TRBJ2-7
V: TRBV9
D: .

CDR3: ASSFRWGQDADTQY
J: TRBJ2-3
V: TRBV5-4
D: .